These T cell receptor beta chains were read from a single sample in a study of response to subunit inactivated influenza vaccine. TCRdb re-called the RT-PCR reads through MiXCR, storing one row per CDR3 protein. The sample includes about 570,000 distinct CDR3 sequences, over 9.5% of them seen just once. Material: PBMCs from blood, obtained on the day of vaccination. The receptors were gathered from a man in his fifties who received an inactivated influenza vaccine. CDR3s include the opening cysteine and the closing phenylalanine or tryptophan. Fields, in order: V gene, J gene, D gene, clone size, CDR3 DNA, CDR3 protein. D genes are given only for firm matches. Size values are once, few and many counts, or a class for expanded clones, and some rows have none.

v_call: TRBV4-2; j_call: TRBJ2-5; d_call: TRBD2; clone_size: -; cdr3_nt: TGTGCCAGCAGCCAAGATAGGACTAGCGGGATCCAGTACTTC; cdr3_aa: CASSQDRTSGIQYF
v_call: TRBV12-3/TRBV12-4; j_call: TRBJ1-6; d_call: -; clone_size: many; cdr3_nt: TGTGCCAGCGGGGAACAGGGTGTATCACCCCTCCACTTT; cdr3_aa: CASGEQGVSPLHF
v_call: TRBV19; j_call: TRBJ1-5; d_call: TRBD1; clone_size: -; cdr3_nt: TGTGCCAGTAGAAAACAGGGGACTGGGCCCCAGCATTTT; cdr3_aa: CASRKQGTGPQHF
v_call: TRBV5-1; j_call: TRBJ2-7; d_call: TRBD1; clone_size: -; cdr3_nt: TGCGCCAGCAGCTTGGCGTCGGACAGGGGGTTCAAAACCTACGAGCAGTACTTC; cdr3_aa: CASSLASDRGFKTYEQYF
v_call: TRBV10-3; j_call: TRBJ2-7; d_call: -; clone_size: few; cdr3_nt: TGTGCCATCAGTGTCCAACAGGGCCACGAGCAGTACTTC; cdr3_aa: CAISVQQGHEQYF
v_call: TRBV18; j_call: TRBJ1-1; d_call: -; clone_size: -; cdr3_nt: TGTGCCAGCTCACCCGGCAGGGACGTGACTTTCTTT; cdr3_aa: CASSPGRDVTFF
v_call: TRBV28; j_call: TRBJ1-6; d_call: TRBD1; clone_size: -; cdr3_nt: TGTGCCAGCAACAGAGCCTCGACAGGGTATTGGGATTCACCCCTCCACTTT; cdr3_aa: CASNRASTGYWDSPLHF
v_call: TRBV12-3/TRBV12-4; j_call: TRBJ1-5; d_call: TRBD1; clone_size: -; cdr3_nt: TGTGCCAGCAGTTTAATGGGACAGAATCAGCCCCAGCTTTTT; cdr3_aa: CASSLMGQNQPQLF
v_call: TRBV14; j_call: TRBJ2-7; d_call: TRBD1; clone_size: -; cdr3_nt: TGTGCCAGCAGCCAGGTACCGGGACAGGGGATTTACGAGCAGTACTTC; cdr3_aa: CASSQVPGQGIYEQYF
v_call: TRBV3-1; j_call: TRBJ1-5; d_call: -; clone_size: -; cdr3_nt: TGTGCCAGCAGCCTCGGGACGGCCGATAATCAGCCCCAGCATTTT; cdr3_aa: CASSLGTADNQPQHF
v_call: TRBV5-1; j_call: TRBJ2-7; d_call: -; clone_size: few; cdr3_nt: TGCGCCAGCAGCTTGGCCCGACAGTTTGAAGAGCAGTACTTC; cdr3_aa: CASSLARQFEEQYF
v_call: TRBV5-1; j_call: TRBJ2-3; d_call: TRBD1; clone_size: -; cdr3_nt: TGCGCCAGCAGCTCGGGACAGACCTACACAGATACGCAGTATTTT; cdr3_aa: CASSSGQTYTDTQYF
v_call: TRBV20-1; j_call: TRBJ2-7; d_call: TRBD1; clone_size: few; cdr3_nt: TGCAGTGCTACAGAATCCGGGACAGGGGTCTGGGAGCAGTACTTC; cdr3_aa: CSATESGTGVWEQYF
v_call: TRBV5-1; j_call: TRBJ2-3; d_call: -; clone_size: many; cdr3_nt: TGCGCCAGCAGCTTGGACAGGGCTAGCACAGATACGCAGTATTTT; cdr3_aa: CASSLDRASTDTQYF
v_call: TRBV12-3/TRBV12-4; j_call: TRBJ2-2; d_call: TRBD2; clone_size: -; cdr3_nt: TGTGGCAGCAGTTTTGCTAGCGGGGGCACCGGGGAGCTGTTTTTT; cdr3_aa: CGSSFASGGTGELFF
v_call: TRBV28; j_call: TRBJ2-7; d_call: -; clone_size: -; cdr3_nt: TGTGCCAGCAGTTTGGGCCCCTACTCCTACGAGCAGTACTTC; cdr3_aa: CASSLGPYSYEQYF
v_call: TRBV6-2/TRBV6-3; j_call: TRBJ1-1; d_call: -; clone_size: few; cdr3_nt: TGTGCCAGCAGTTACCCCCCCAAGACAGAAAACACTGAAGCTTTCTTT; cdr3_aa: CASSYPPKTENTEAFF
v_call: TRBV5-1; j_call: TRBJ1-1; d_call: -; clone_size: many; cdr3_nt: TGCGCCAGCAGCAGAACTTTCGATGGAACTGAAGCTTTCTTT; cdr3_aa: CASSRTFDGTEAFF
v_call: TRBV12-3/TRBV12-4; j_call: TRBJ1-1; d_call: -; clone_size: -; cdr3_nt: TGTGCCATCCCCCCCTCGGGGGGGGCGAGTATAACTGAAGCTTTCTTT; cdr3_aa: CAIPPSGGASITEAFF
v_call: TRBV7-8; j_call: TRBJ2-2; d_call: TRBD2; clone_size: many; cdr3_nt: TGTGCCAGTAAGGAGCGGGAGAACACCGGGGAGCTGTTTTTT; cdr3_aa: CASKERENTGELFF
v_call: TRBV12-3/TRBV12-4; j_call: TRBJ1-2; d_call: TRBD1; clone_size: few; cdr3_nt: TGTGCCAGCAGTACAGGGGGGTACTATGGCTACACCTTC; cdr3_aa: CASSTGGYYGYTF
v_call: TRBV27; j_call: TRBJ1-2; d_call: TRBD1; clone_size: -; cdr3_nt: TGTGCCAGCAGTGCTACAGGGGGCAACTATGGCTACACCTTC; cdr3_aa: CASSATGGNYGYTF
v_call: TRBV15; j_call: TRBJ1-5; d_call: -; clone_size: -; cdr3_nt: TGTGCCACCAGCAGGGGTTACCGGGACGGCGGATTAGGGCCCCAGCATTTT; cdr3_aa: CATSRGYRDGGLGPQHF
v_call: TRBV2; j_call: TRBJ2-3; d_call: TRBD1; clone_size: -; cdr3_nt: TGTGCCAGCAGTGGGGGACAGCCAGATACGCAGTATTTT; cdr3_aa: CASSGGQPDTQYF
v_call: TRBV20-1; j_call: TRBJ1-5; d_call: -; clone_size: -; cdr3_nt: TGCAGTGCTAGAGGCTTGGCAGGGATGGGTCAGCCCCAGCATTTT; cdr3_aa: CSARGLAGMGQPQHF
v_call: TRBV6-1; j_call: TRBJ2-5; d_call: TRBD1; clone_size: few; cdr3_nt: TGTGCCAGCACCTATAGGGACAGGGGACAAGAGACCCAGTACTTC; cdr3_aa: CASTYRDRGQETQYF
v_call: TRBV5-1; j_call: TRBJ1-4; d_call: -; clone_size: few; cdr3_nt: TGCGCCAGCAGCTTGAACCAGGTCGCAACTAATGAAAAACTGTTTTTT; cdr3_aa: CASSLNQVATNEKLFF
v_call: TRBV5-6; j_call: TRBJ2-1; d_call: -; clone_size: many; cdr3_nt: TGTGCCAGCAGCTTGGGTCTAGTCCAGTTCTTC; cdr3_aa: CASSLGLVQFF
v_call: TRBV7-9; j_call: TRBJ1-2; d_call: -; clone_size: -; cdr3_nt: TGTGCCAGCAGCTTAGCGGGGAACATGGGGGGCTACACCTTC; cdr3_aa: CASSLAGNMGGYTF
v_call: TRBV3-1; j_call: TRBJ2-1; d_call: TRBD2; clone_size: -; cdr3_nt: TGTGCCAGCAGCCAGCCGGGACTAGCGCATGAGCAGTTCTTC; cdr3_aa: CASSQPGLAHEQFF
v_call: TRBV5-5; j_call: TRBJ1-1; d_call: -; clone_size: -; cdr3_nt: TGTGCCAGCAGCTTGGCCCCTTTGAACACTGAAGCTTTCTTT; cdr3_aa: CASSLAPLNTEAFF
v_call: TRBV5-6; j_call: TRBJ2-5; d_call: TRBD2; clone_size: once; cdr3_nt: TGTGACAGCAGCTTGCGGCTTACCGGGAGGCAACAAGAGACCCAGTACTTC; cdr3_aa: CDSSLRLTGRQQETQYF
v_call: TRBV7-9; j_call: TRBJ2-1; d_call: -; clone_size: many; cdr3_nt: TGTGCCAGCAGCTACCCTAGGGGGGCCAAGTTCTTC; cdr3_aa: CASSYPRGAKFF
v_call: TRBV29-1; j_call: TRBJ2-7; d_call: TRBD1; clone_size: -; cdr3_nt: TGCAGCGTCTCCACTCAGGGGGCCCACCTCTACGAGCAGTACTTC; cdr3_aa: CSVSTQGAHLYEQYF
v_call: TRBV7-9; j_call: TRBJ1-2; d_call: TRBD1; clone_size: -; cdr3_nt: TGTGCCAGCACCCCAGGGGGGGGAAATGGCTACACCTTC; cdr3_aa: CASTPGGGNGYTF
v_call: TRBV5-5; j_call: TRBJ2-3; d_call: -; clone_size: few; cdr3_nt: TGTGCCAGCAGCTTGGTCTCAATGGGCACAGATACGCAGTATTTT; cdr3_aa: CASSLVSMGTDTQYF
v_call: TRBV20-1; j_call: TRBJ2-3; d_call: -; clone_size: -; cdr3_nt: TGCAGTGCTGGAGGAACAGTAGGACCGAACACAGATACGCAGTATTTT; cdr3_aa: CSAGGTVGPNTDTQYF